Listed here is a single T cell receptor beta chain. The data originate from a study of cytomegalovirus exposure and HLA in healthy donors. On the study more broadly: There were approximately 80 million unique TCRs (from HLA-typed donors) in an early data release.

Germline lookup yields CDR1 SGDLS and CDR2 YYNGEE. The CDR3 is 15 amino acids. Losses at the gene ends were 4 bases for V and 3 bases for J; bases not matched to a gene: 9. Primers for the PCR totalled 60 Vbeta and 13 Jbeta. Only in-frame clones appear in the TCRdb table, and some are missing; sequencing was by immunoSEQ multiplex PCR. Of 130,000 or so clones in the sample, 8.5% are singletons; the top ten hold less than 7%. The sequenced sample consisted of PBMCs. The chain employs TRBV9 and TRBJ2-7, with 8 positions matching TRBD2. The source of this sequence is a man in his forties or fifties in good health and CMV-seronegative. CDR3 in amino acids: CASSPREGAIYEQYF. CDR3 nucleotide sequence: TGTGCCAGCAGCCCACGGGAGGGTGCAATCTACGAGCAGTACTTC.